These 23 T cell receptor beta chains share one sample of origin, sequenced in a study of blood T cell repertoires in COVID-19. The protocol was immunoSEQ multiplex PCR, while the TCRdb copy is restricted to in-frame clones and leaves out a portion. Of about 250,000 clones listed, approximately 79% are singletons. Material: peripheral blood. The receptors were gathered from a woman aged 40-49 years with active or convalescent COVID-19.

V and J are TRBV28 and TRBJ2-5, with TRBD1 identical over 11 bases. The CDR3 loop spans 15 amino acids. The V segment lost 5 bases and the J segment 5 bases; nucleotides outside the gene matches: 7. Germline values: CDR1 MDHEN, CDR2 SYDVKM. The CDR3 nucleotides are TGTGCCAGCAGTAACGGACAGGGGGCTTGGGAGACCCAGTACTTC. This sequence encodes CASSNGQGAWETQYF.

V usage is TRBV7-7 and J usage is TRBJ2-1, with D maybe TRBD1 (6 bases). The CDR3 runs 15 residues. Germline-derived CDR1 and CDR2 are SSHAT and FNYEAQ (reference sequence). Between the trimmed V and J ends, which lost 1 base and 7 bases, there was a span of 14 bases. CDR3 amino acids: CASSLEGAGTNEQFF. The CDR3 nucleotides are TGTGCCAGCAGCTTAGAGGGTGCAGGGACAAATGAGCAGTTCTTC.

This chain links TRBV29-1 with TRBJ2-5, with 9 nucleotides matching TRBD2. Trimming removed 4 bases from V and 1 base from J; junction bases left unmatched: 1. Germline CDR1 is SQVTM and CDR2 is ANQGSEA. This CDR3 has 13 residues. CDR3: CSVGGGAQETQYF. DNA of the CDR3: TGCAGCGTTGGCGGGGGGGCCCAAGAGACCCAGTACTTC.

Only one count was recorded for this clone. The chain's CDR3 is CASSLDGSTNYGYTF. DNA of the CDR3: TGCGCCAGCAGCTTGGACGGGTCGACTAACTATGGCTACACCTTC. The rearrangement joins TRBV5-1 to TRBJ1-2, with unresolved D. The V gene lost 0 bases and the J gene lost 0 bases, with 9 bases spanning the gap. This CDR3 contains 15 residues. From germline, CDR1 is SGHRS and CDR2 YFSETQ.

In this sample, this clone turned up a few times. This chain connects TRBV15 to TRBJ2-7, with 9 bases lining up with TRBD1. Germline CDR1 LNHNV, CDR2 YYDKDF (reference sequence). The CDR3 runs 16 residues. Unmatched junction bases numbered 14, after V lost 5 bases and J lost 6 bases. CDR3 sequence (DNA): TGTGCCACCAGCTTTGACGTGCGGACAGGGGACCGCGAGCAGTACTTC. Protein product: CATSFDVRTGDREQYF.

The chain recombines TRBV19 with TRBJ2-3; 9 nucleotides line up with TRBD1. Germline CDR1 reads LNHDA; CDR2 reads SQIVND (reference sequence). The CDR3 runs 15 residues. V trimming: 3 bases; J trimming: 2 bases; junction bases outside the gene matches: 3. DNA for the CDR3: TGTGCCAGTAGTATGCGGGACAGGGACACAGATACGCAGTATTTT. Residues: CASSMRDRDTDTQYF. Supplemented by reference TRBV19 and TRBJ2-3, the full variable domain reads DGGITQSPKYLFRKEGQNVTLSCEQNLNHDAMYWYRQDPGQGLRLIYYSQIVNDFQKGDIAEGYSVSREKKESFPLTVTSAQKNPTAFYLCASSMRDRDTDTQYFGPGTRLTVL.

The rearrangement links TRBV11-2 to TRBJ2-7, with 7 bases identical to TRBD2. Germline lookup yields CDR1 SGHAT and CDR2 FQNNGV. The ends lost 0 bases at V and 0 bases at J; junction bases unmatched: 5. The CDR3 consists of 16 residues. The CDR3 spells CASSLDSGRYSYEQYF. CDR3 bases: TGTGCCAGCAGCTTAGATAGCGGGCGTTACTCCTACGAGCAGTACTTC.

The rearrangement links TRBV29-1 to TRBJ2-2; possibly TRBD2 for D (6 bases). In germline, CDR1 is SQVTM, CDR2 ANQGSEA. The germline V and J ends were trimmed by 6 bases and 6 bases, with 8 bases remaining between them. The CDR3 length is 11 residues. The CDR3 loop is CSVGDSGELFF. The CDR3 coding sequence is TGCAGCGTCGGGGACTCCGGGGAGCTGTTTTTT.

V is TRBV9 and J is TRBJ1-3; D call uncertain. Trimming removed 4 bases from V and 0 bases from J, with 14 bases in between. Germline assignment: CDR1 SGDLS and CDR2 YYNGEE. The CDR3 runs 16 residues. The CDR3 loop reads CASSRASPISGNTIYF. DNA for the CDR3: TGTGCCAGCAGCCGCGCGAGCCCGATCTCTGGAAACACCATATATTTT. The complete variable domain, with remaining parts taken from reference TRBV9 and TRBJ1-3, reads DSGVTQTPKHLITATGQRVTLRCSPRSGDLSVYWYQQSLDQGLQFLIQYYNGEERAKGNILERFSAQQFPDLHSELNLSSLELGDSALYFCASSRASPISGNTIYFGEGSWLTVV.

This chain links TRBV20-1 with TRBJ1-5; TRBD1 is a possible D gene (5 bases). Trimming stripped 3 bases from V and 9 bases from J, with 9 bases between. Germline CDR1 reads DFQATT; CDR2 reads SNEGSKA (reference sequence). CDR3 length: 11 residues. The CDR3 reads CSASAGGPQHF. As DNA, the CDR3 is TGCAGTGCTAGTGCGGGGGGGCCCCAGCATTTT.

The chain carries TRBV10-3 and TRBJ2-7; D is unclear. This CDR3 is built from 14 residues. Trimming removed 8 bases from V and 3 bases from J, with 17 bases in between. Per germline, CDR1 ENHRY and CDR2 SYGVKD. The CDR3 sequence: CAIGMFEASYEQYF. Here the CDR3 DNA reads TGTGCCATCGGTATGTTTGAAGCGAGCTACGAGCAGTACTTC.

This clone occurred a few times. The chain has TRBV5-1 and TRBJ1-2; D is unclear. Germline CDR1 SGHRS, CDR2 YFSETQ. V gave up 0 bases and J gave up 0 bases, with 3 bases separating them. The CDR3 covers 13 residues. The DNA of the CDR3 is TGCGCCAGCAGCTTGGCCGCTAACTATGGCTACACCTTC. The encoded protein is CASSLAANYGYTF.

The chain employs TRBV6-5 and TRBJ1-1; a weak D match, TRBD1 (5 bases). This CDR3 has 14 amino acids. Deletions cut 8 bases from V and 3 bases from J, with 16 bases between. The V gene's germline CDR1 is MNHEY and CDR2 SVGAGI. The CDR3 region is CASAQGTGDTEAFF. CDR3 sequence (DNA): TGTGCCAGCGCACAAGGGACTGGGGACACTGAAGCTTTCTTT.

The CDR3, as DNA: TGCGCCAGCAGCGCGGACAGGGTTGGACAAGAGACCCAGTACTTC. Amino acid sequence: CASSADRVGQETQYF. The chain uses TRBV5-1 and TRBJ2-5; TRBD1 agrees at 8 bases. CDR1 SGHRS and CDR2 YFSETQ come from the germline V gene. The CDR3 sequence is 15 residues long. V shed 4 bases, J shed 2 bases, and the junction held 7 bases outside the gene matches.

CDR3 protein: CAWDRGSSDNEQFF. Here the CDR3 DNA reads TGTGCCTGGGACAGGGGGAGCTCGGACAATGAGCAGTTCTTC. The chain recombines TRBV30 with TRBJ2-1; 9 nucleotides match TRBD1. Germline CDR1 is GTSNPN and CDR2 is SVGIG (reference sequence). This CDR3 spans 14 amino acids. The V gene end was trimmed by 5 bases and the J gene end by 5 bases; junction bases not matched to a gene: 7.

V usage is TRBV7-3 and J usage is TRBJ2-1, with D maybe TRBD2 (5 bases). The CDR3 extends over 16 amino acids. Per the germline V gene, CDR1 is SGHTA and CDR2 is FQGTGA. Between the trimmed V and J ends, which lost 5 bases and 0 bases, there was a span of 14 bases. The CDR3 region is CASSRGLLNSYNEQFF. The CDR3 DNA sequence: TGTGCCAGCAGCCGCGGACTCCTTAACTCCTACAATGAGCAGTTCTTC.

Many counts were recorded for this clone. The chain has TRBV19 and TRBJ2-7, with D unclear. CDR1 and CDR2 (germline): LNHDA, SQIVND (reference sequence). The CDR3 contains 11 residues. V was cut by 5 bases and J by 4 bases, with 6 bases left in between. The CDR3 nucleotides are TGTGCCAGTAGTTCCGGGTACGAGCAGTACTTC. This translates into CASSSGYEQYF. Looking up the rest from reference TRBV19 and TRBJ2-7 gives the full variable domain: DGGITQSPKYLFRKEGQNVTLSCEQNLNHDAMYWYRQDPGQGLRLIYYSQIVNDFQKGDIAEGYSVSREKKESFPLTVTSAQKNPTAFYLCASSSGYEQYFGPGTRLTVT.

The chain uses TRBV6-6 and TRBJ1-6; TRBD1 aligns across 8 bases. CDR3 length: 15 amino acids. J lost 6 bases, V lost 2 bases, and 3 bases had no gene match. Germline assignment: CDR1 MNHNY and CDR2 SVGAGI (reference sequence). Here the CDR3 DNA reads TGTGCCAGCAGTTACGGACAGGGCGCTAATTCACCCCTCCACTTT. Amino acid sequence: CASSYGQGANSPLHF.

This clone was detected only a few times. CDR3 coding DNA: TGTGCCAGCAGCGAGGGGGCGTATGGCTACACCTTC. This codes for CASSEGAYGYTF. The rearrangement links TRBV9 to TRBJ1-2; TRBD1 agrees at 7 bases. V lost 3 bases to trimming and J lost 5 bases; unmatched junction nucleotides: 1. The CDR3 sequence is 12 residues long. CDR1 and CDR2 from the germline V gene are SGDLS and YYNGEE.

The CDR3 DNA reads TGTGCCAGCAGTTTTCGGCAGGGGGAAAAACTGTTTTTT. Its protein is CASSFRQGEKLFF. J is TRBJ1-4 and V is TRBV28; weak D call: TRBD1 (6 bases). The germline V and J ends were trimmed by 3 bases and 8 bases, with 10 bases remaining between them. The CDR3 sequence is 13 residues long. The germline V gene has CDR1 MDHEN and CDR2 SYDVKM.

This clone is medium-sized. The J gene is TRBJ1-5, the V gene TRBV19; D may be TRBD1 (6 bases). CDR1 is LNHDA, CDR2 SQIVND, per germline (reference sequence). The CDR3 spans 16 residues. The V gene lost 6 bases and the J gene lost 4 bases, with 19 bases spanning the gap. CDR3 nucleotides: TGTGCCAGTAGCTACGGAACCGTAACAGGGAATCAGCCCCAGCATTTT. This sequence encodes CASSYGTVTGNQPQHF.

The gene calls are TRBV6-6 and TRBJ1-4; 7 bases align to TRBD1. This CDR3 spans 13 amino acids. Germline CDR1 is MNHNY and CDR2 is SVGAGI (reference sequence). Losses at the gene ends were 7 bases for V and 8 bases for J; bases not matched to a gene: 7. CDR3 DNA sequence: TGTGCCAGCATCGACAGGGTTGAAGAAAAACTGTTTTTT. This gives the protein CASIDRVEEKLFF.

This clone was seen only a few times. V gene TRBV3-1 (or the pseudogene TRBV3-2) combines with J gene TRBJ1-4, with D tentatively TRBD1 (6 bases). V lost 3 bases and J lost 7, with 15 bases in between. Germline CDR1 LGHDT, CDR2 YNNKEL (reference sequence). The CDR3 contains 15 residues. CDR3 in amino acids: CASSQVRTAVEKLFF. The CDR3 region has the DNA TGTGCCAGCAGCCAGGTTCGGACAGCAGTTGAAAAACTGTTTTTT.